The 14 T cell receptor beta chains given below trace back to one sample, sequenced in a study of CD8+CD57+ T cells in acquired aplastic anemia. CD8+CD57+ cell expansion had been shown by flow cytometry in patients chosen for sequencing. Genomic DNA was employed as the template in profiling TCR beta VDJ and CDR3. TCRdb reanalysed the reads using MiXCR and keeps one entry per CDR3 protein. The sample contains about 180,000 distinct CDR3 sequences, under 55% of which appear only once. Sequencing was performed on sorted CD4+, CD8+, or CD8+CD57+ T cells (not recorded which) from PBMCs. All receptors derive from a human donor with aplastic anemia.

The chain couples TRBV6-1 to TRBJ2-5; perhaps TRBD2 as D (6 bases). The CDR3 runs 16 residues. CDR1 is MNHNS and CDR2 is SASEGT in the germline V gene. Trimming shortened V by 4 bases and J by 0 bases, and 15 bases separated the two germline ends. CDR3 region: CASSVGPGGYQETQYF. The CDR3 coding sequence is TGTGCCAGCAGTGTGGGGCCCGGGGGATACCAAGAGACCCAGTACTTC.

The chain joins TRBV6-1 to TRBJ2-1, with TRBD1 matching over 11 bases. TRBJ2-7 explains the end of the DNA better; the J call may be wrong. CDR1 and CDR2 from the germline V gene are MNHNS and SASEGT. This CDR3 region has 14 residues. CDR3 nucleotides: TGTGCCAGCAGGGGGACAGGGGGTTCTGACGAGCAGTACTTC. This translates into CASRGTGGSDEQYF.

V gene TRBV10-3 combines with J gene TRBJ1-1; the D is unclear. In germline, CDR1 is ENHRY, CDR2 SYGVKD. Deletions cut 0 bases from V and 6 bases from J, with 2 bases between. The CDR3 has 11 residues. The CDR3 sequence is CAISESAEAFF. DNA for the CDR3: TGTGCCATCAGTGAGTCAGCTGAAGCTTTCTTT.

This clonotype showed up many times. The chain recombines TRBV20-1 with TRBJ2-2; D may match TRBD1 or TRBD2 (6 bases each). The CDR3 is 16 residues long. Trimming took off 3 bases at V and 6 bases at J, with 20 bases between the two ends. From germline, CDR1 is DFQATT and CDR2 SNEGSKA (reference sequence). The CDR3 loop is CSARRGRSKGAGELFF. The CDR3 DNA sequence: TGCAGTGCTAGGAGGGGGAGGAGTAAAGGAGCCGGGGAGCTGTTTTTT.

The genes are TRBV12-3 or TRBV12-4 and TRBJ2-3; no clear D gene. Trimming stripped 5 bases from V and 5 bases from J, with 11 bases between. The CDR3 has 13 amino acids. The CDR3 nucleotides read TGTGCCAGCAGTCTCCGGGTGGGAGATACGCAGTATTTT. It specifies CASSLRVGDTQYF.

Ten or more counts support this clonotype. The V and J genes are TRBV20-1 and TRBJ2-7; weak D call: TRBD1 (6 bases). CDR3 length: 15 residues. CDR1 and CDR2 (germline): DFQATT, SNEGSKA (reference sequence). Between the trimmed V and J ends, which lost 4 bases and 3 bases, there was a span of 19 bases. This CDR3 reads CSANPAHRDDYEQYF. In DNA form, the CDR3 reads TGCAGTGCTAATCCAGCCCACAGGGACGACTACGAGCAGTACTTC.

Details on this clonotype: A much more abundant neighbour one base away suggests this may be a read error. J is TRBJ1-1 and V is TRBV12-3 or TRBV12-4; D call uncertain. There are 13 residues in the CDR3. CDR3 nucleotide sequence: TGTGCCAGCAGTTTCTTGATGAACACTGAAGCTTCCTTT. It is translated as CASSFLMNTEASF.

The chain links TRBV3-1 to TRBJ2-5, with TRBD1 as a possible D gene (7 bases). This CDR3 is 15 amino acids long. V was clipped by 4 bases and J by 5 bases, with 17 bases between them. Germline V CDR1 and CDR2: LGHDT, YNNKEL (reference sequence). CDR3 amino acids: CASSPREGAGETQYF. The CDR3 region has the DNA TGTGCCAGCAGCCCGCGCGAGGGGGCGGGGGAGACCCAGTACTTC.

The genes are TRBV19 and TRBJ1-2; 9 bases align to TRBD1. The V gene end was trimmed by 8 bases and the J gene end by 4 bases; junction bases not matched to a gene: 11. CDR3 length: 15 amino acids. Germline V gene data show CDR1 as LNHDA and CDR2 as SQIVND (reference sequence). CDR3 loop: CASHTGGRTLYGYTF. CDR3 coding DNA: TGTGCCAGTCATACAGGGGGCCGCACCCTCTATGGCTACACCTTC.

V usage is TRBV20-1 and J usage is TRBJ2-5; D call uncertain. The DNA end is a closer match to TRBJ2-7, so the J assignment may be wrong. Germline lookup yields CDR1 DFQATT and CDR2 SNEGSKA (reference sequence). The CDR3 totals 11 residues. For the CDR3, the DNA is TGCAGTGCTAGCGACAACGACGAGCAGTACTTC. Protein sequence: CSASDNDEQYF.

The chain couples TRBV9 to TRBJ2-7; 7 positions match TRBD2. The CDR3 runs 13 residues. Per germline, CDR1 SGDLS and CDR2 YYNGEE. Trimming at V came to 4 bases and at J to 7 bases, leaving 8 bases not matched to a gene. CDR3 DNA: TGTGCCAGCAGCTCCCGACTAGCAGGGGAGCAGTACTTC. It encodes CASSSRLAGEQYF.

Only a few counts were recorded for this clonotype. The J gene is TRBJ2-7, the V gene TRBV7-7, with D uncertain. The CDR3 runs to 8 residues. Trimming shortened V by 5 bases and J by 12 bases, and 5 bases separated the two germline ends. The germline V gene has CDR1 SSHAT and CDR2 FNYEAQ (reference sequence). The CDR3 sequence: CASSPRYV. The CDR3 DNA follows: TGTGCCAGCAGCCCCCGGTACGTC.

The table lists this clonotype with a few counts. Here the CDR3 omits its conserved ending phenylalanine or tryptophan, so a read error is the likely source. No DNA is shown, since the ends of the CDR3 on it are uncertain; the CDR3 is the one TCRdb lists. This chain links TRBV18 with TRBJ1-1; TRBD1, as called in the table, went unchecked against the DNA. The CDR3 is 15 amino acids in total, end residues counted. In germline, CDR1 is KGHSH, CDR2 LQKENI. The CDR3 loop reads CASSTLGTGYGMSIL.

This clonotype was counted at least ten times. The chain links TRBV20-1 to TRBJ2-3; no firm D call. The germline V gene encodes CDR1 DFQATT and CDR2 SNEGSKA (reference sequence). CDR3 size: 14 residues. Trimming pared 6 bases from V and 4 bases from J, leaving 17 bases between. CDR3 amino acids: CSARPGQAADTQYF. The CDR3 bases are TGCAGTGCCCGACCCGGCCAGGCGGCAGATACGCAGTATTTT.